This T cell receptor (beta chain) stems from a study of cytomegalovirus exposure and HLA in healthy donors. About the research overall: A preliminary data release comprised roughly 85 million unique TCRs obtained from HLA-typed donors. Findings and caveats of the study: It was reported in a later analysis that an Asian-associated ancestry cluster showed fewer N-insertions than the roughly 670-donor mean. In a later analysis, HLA-C alleles had the fewest associated TCRs, DRB1 alleles the most.

V shed 6 bases and J 3 bases; nucleotides not matched to a gene: 8. Germline V gives CDR1 SNHLY, CDR2 FYNNEI. The CDR3 is 16 residues long. 13 Jbeta primers and 60 Vbeta primers were used for the PCR. Sequenced by immunoSEQ multiplex PCR; TCRdb stores in-frame clones only, minus some. The data hold 85,000 to 100,000 clones, with about 75% observed a single time. Worth noting for this clone: Its antigen remains unknown.

The clonotype was recovered from a woman in her thirties or forties in good health and CMV-seronegative. The chain employs TRBV2 and TRBJ1-3; 10 bases agree with TRBD1. The sequenced sample was PBMCs. The CDR3 DNA follows: TGTGCCAGCAGGGAGACAGGGGGCGTCAGTGGAAACACCATATATTTT. Protein: CASRETGGVSGNTIYF.